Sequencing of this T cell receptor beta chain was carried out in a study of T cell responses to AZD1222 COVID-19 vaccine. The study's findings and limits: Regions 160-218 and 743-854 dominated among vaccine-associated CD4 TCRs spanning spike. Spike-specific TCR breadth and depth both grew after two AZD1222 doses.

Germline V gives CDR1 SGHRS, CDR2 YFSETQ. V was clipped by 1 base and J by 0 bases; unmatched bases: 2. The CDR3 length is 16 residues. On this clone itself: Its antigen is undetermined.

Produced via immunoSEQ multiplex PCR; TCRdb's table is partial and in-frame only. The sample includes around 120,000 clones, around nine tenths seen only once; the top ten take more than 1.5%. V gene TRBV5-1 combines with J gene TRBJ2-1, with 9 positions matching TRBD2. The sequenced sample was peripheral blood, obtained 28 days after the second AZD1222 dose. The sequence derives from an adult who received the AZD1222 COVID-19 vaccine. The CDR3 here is CASSLTSGFSYNEQFF. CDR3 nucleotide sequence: TGCGCCAGCAGCTTGACTAGCGGGTTCTCCTACAATGAGCAGTTCTTC. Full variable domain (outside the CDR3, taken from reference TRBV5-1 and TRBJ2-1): KAGVTQTPRYLIKTRGQQVTLSCSPISGHRSVSWYQQTPGQGLQFLFEYFSETQRNKGNFPGRFSGRQFSNSRSEMNVSTLELGDSALYLCASSLTSGFSYNEQFFGPGTRLTVL.